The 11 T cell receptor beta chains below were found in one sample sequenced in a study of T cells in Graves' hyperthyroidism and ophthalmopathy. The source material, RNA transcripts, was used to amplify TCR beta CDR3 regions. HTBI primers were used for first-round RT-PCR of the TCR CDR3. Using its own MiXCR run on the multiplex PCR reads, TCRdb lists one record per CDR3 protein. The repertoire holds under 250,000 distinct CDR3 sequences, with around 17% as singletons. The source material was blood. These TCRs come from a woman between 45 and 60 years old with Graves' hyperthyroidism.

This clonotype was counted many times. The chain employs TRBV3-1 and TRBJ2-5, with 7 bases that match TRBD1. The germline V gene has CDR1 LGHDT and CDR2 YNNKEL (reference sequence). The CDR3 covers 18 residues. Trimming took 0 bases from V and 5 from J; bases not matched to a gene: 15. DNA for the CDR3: TGTGCCAGCAGCCAAGACGGGACAAGACAGGGTACAGTCGAGACCCAGTACTTC. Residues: CASSQDGTRQGTVETQYF.

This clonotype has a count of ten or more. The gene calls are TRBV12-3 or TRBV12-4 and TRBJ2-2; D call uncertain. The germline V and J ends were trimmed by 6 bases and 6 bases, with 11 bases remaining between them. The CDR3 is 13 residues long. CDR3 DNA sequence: TGTGCCAGCAGGAGACGAGAGGCCGGGGAGCTGTTTTTT. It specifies CASRRREAGELFF.

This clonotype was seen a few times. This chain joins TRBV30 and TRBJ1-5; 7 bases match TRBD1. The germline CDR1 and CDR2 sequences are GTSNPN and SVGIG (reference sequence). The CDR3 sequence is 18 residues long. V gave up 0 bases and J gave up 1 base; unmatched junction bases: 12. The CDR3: CAWSVGFVPGQSNQPQHF. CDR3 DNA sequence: TGTGCCTGGAGTGTAGGTTTCGTTCCGGGACAGAGCAATCAGCCCCAGCATTTT.

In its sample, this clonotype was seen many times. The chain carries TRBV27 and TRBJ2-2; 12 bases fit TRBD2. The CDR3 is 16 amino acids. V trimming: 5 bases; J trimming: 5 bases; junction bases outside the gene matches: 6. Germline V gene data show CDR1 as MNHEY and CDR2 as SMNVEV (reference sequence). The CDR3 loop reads CASSLRLAGVTGELFF. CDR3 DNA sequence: TGTGCCAGCAGTCTCCGACTAGCGGGAGTTACCGGGGAGCTGTTTTTT.

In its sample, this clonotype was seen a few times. The CDR3 is CASSHWEVVNTQYF. CDR3 in DNA: TGTGCCAGCAGTCATTGGGAAGTCGTGAATACGCAGTATTTT. This rearrangement joins TRBV28 to TRBJ2-3; D gene unclear. V was pared by 5 bases and J by 7 bases, with 16 bases between. This CDR3 has 14 residues. Germline V gives CDR1 MDHEN, CDR2 SYDVKM.

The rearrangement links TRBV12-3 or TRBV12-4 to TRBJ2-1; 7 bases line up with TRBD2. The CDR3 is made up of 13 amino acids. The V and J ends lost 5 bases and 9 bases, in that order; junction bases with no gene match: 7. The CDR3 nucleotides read TGTGCCAGCAGTGGGGGAGGGGTCCCTGAGCAGTTCTTC. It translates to CASSGGGVPEQFF.

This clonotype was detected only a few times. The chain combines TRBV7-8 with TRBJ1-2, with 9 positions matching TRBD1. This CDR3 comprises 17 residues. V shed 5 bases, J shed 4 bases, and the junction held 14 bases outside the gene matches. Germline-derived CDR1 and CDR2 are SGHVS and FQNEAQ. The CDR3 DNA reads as TGTGCCAGCAGCGGGGGGACAGGGAACCCCCTTGGCTATGGCTACACCTTC. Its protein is CASSGGTGNPLGYGYTF.

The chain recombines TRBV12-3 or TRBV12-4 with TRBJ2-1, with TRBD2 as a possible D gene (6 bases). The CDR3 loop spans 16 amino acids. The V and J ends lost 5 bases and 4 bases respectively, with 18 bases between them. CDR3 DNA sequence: TGTGCCAGCAGTCCTCCGGTTAGCGGCGCATACAATGAGCAGTTCTTC. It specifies CASSPPVSGAYNEQFF.

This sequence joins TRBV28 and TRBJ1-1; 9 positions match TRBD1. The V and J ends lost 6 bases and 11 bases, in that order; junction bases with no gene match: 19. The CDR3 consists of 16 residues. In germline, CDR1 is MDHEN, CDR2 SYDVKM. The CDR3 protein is CASSSWGQGFSGKAFF. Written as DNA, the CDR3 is TGTGCCAGCAGCAGCTGGGGACAGGGTTTCTCCGGCAAGGCTTTCTTT.

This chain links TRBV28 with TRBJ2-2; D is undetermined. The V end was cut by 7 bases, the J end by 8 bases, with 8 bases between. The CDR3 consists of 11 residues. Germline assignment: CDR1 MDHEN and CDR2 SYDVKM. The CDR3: CASNTLGELFF. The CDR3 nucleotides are TGTGCCAGCAACACCCTAGGGGAGCTGTTTTTT.

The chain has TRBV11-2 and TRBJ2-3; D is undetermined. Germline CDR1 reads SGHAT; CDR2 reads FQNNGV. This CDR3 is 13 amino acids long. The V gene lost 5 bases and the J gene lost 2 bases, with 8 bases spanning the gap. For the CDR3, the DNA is TGTGCCAGCAGCCCCTTTCTCACAGATACGCAGTATTTT. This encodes CASSPFLTDTQYF.